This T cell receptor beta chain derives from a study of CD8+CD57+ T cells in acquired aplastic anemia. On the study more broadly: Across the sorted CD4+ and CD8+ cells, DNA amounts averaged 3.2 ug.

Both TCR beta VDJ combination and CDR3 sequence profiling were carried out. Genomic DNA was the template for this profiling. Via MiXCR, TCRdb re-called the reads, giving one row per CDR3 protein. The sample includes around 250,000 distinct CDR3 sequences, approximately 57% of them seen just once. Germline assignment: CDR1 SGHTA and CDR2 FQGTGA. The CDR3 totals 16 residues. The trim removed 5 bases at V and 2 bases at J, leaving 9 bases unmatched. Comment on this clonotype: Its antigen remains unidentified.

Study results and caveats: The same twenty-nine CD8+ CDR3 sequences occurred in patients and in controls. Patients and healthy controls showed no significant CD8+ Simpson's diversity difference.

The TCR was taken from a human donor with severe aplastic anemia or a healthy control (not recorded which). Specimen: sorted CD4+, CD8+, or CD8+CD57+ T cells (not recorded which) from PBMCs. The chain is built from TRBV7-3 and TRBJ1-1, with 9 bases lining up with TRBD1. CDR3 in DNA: TGTGCCAGCAGCCCCCCAAGGACAGGGGACAACACTGAAGCTTTCTTT. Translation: CASSPPRTGDNTEAFF.